The rows below give T cell receptor beta chains drawn from one sample of a study of sequential checkpoint blockade in melanoma. The method was immunoSEQ multiplex PCR; TCRdb's version includes in-frame clones alone and lacks a portion of them. The repertoire holds some 6,900 clones, 70% to 80% seen once, with about 8% in the top ten. Here the sequenced sample was CD8+ T cells sorted from blood (inferred from file names), taken from a patient given nivolumab and ipilimumab in sequence. The origin of the receptors is a human donor with melanoma. The CDR3 runs from the conserved cysteine through the conserved F or W. A D gene is named only where the DNA matches it firmly. The size of a clone is reported for some rows only, either as once, few or many, or as a class for expanded clones.

cdr3_nt: TGTGCCAGTAGTATAGAGTTAGTCTCCTACAATGAGCAGTTCTTC
cdr3_aa: CASSIELVSYNEQFF
v_call: TRBV19
j_call: TRBJ2-1
clone_size: few
d_call: .

cdr3_nt: TGCGCCAGCAGCCGAGGACAGGATGCCTACGAGCAGTACTTC
cdr3_aa: CASSRGQDAYEQYF
v_call: TRBV4-1
j_call: TRBJ2-7
clone_size: .
d_call: TRBD1

cdr3_nt: TGTGCCAGCAGCGTAGCGGGAAGTGGCCAAGAGACCCAGTACTTC
cdr3_aa: CASSVAGSGQETQYF
v_call: TRBV9
j_call: TRBJ2-5
clone_size: .
d_call: .

cdr3_nt: TGTGCCAGCAGCGTAGGGGGACTAGCGGACCAAGAGACCCAGTACTTC
cdr3_aa: CASSVGGLADQETQYF
v_call: TRBV9
j_call: TRBJ2-5
clone_size: .
d_call: TRBD2

cdr3_nt: TGTGCCAGCAGTTTTATCGGAGGGGGCGCAAGCTACGAGCAGTACTTC
cdr3_aa: CASSFIGGGASYEQYF
v_call: TRBV27
j_call: TRBJ2-7
clone_size: .
d_call: .

cdr3_nt: TGTGCCAGTAGTAGTACAGGGAGTATATACGAGCAGTACTTC
cdr3_aa: CASSSTGSIYEQYF
v_call: TRBV19
j_call: TRBJ2-7
clone_size: .
d_call: .

cdr3_nt: TGCGCCAGCAGCTTGGAACTAGCGGGAGCCCCCGGCGGGGAGCTGTTTTTT
cdr3_aa: CASSLELAGAPGGELFF
v_call: TRBV5-1
j_call: TRBJ2-2
clone_size: .
d_call: TRBD2

cdr3_nt: TGTGCCAGCAGAAAACAGGGTCAGACTGAAGCTTTCTTT
cdr3_aa: CASRKQGQTEAFF
v_call: TRBV6-5
j_call: TRBJ1-1
clone_size: .
d_call: .

cdr3_nt: TGTGCCAGCAGTCCACAGGGGGCCGGGTCTGAAGCTTTCTTT
cdr3_aa: CASSPQGAGSEAFF
v_call: TRBV27
j_call: TRBJ1-1
clone_size: .
d_call: TRBD1

cdr3_nt: TGTGCCAGCAGCACTGGACAGGGCGCCTTAGGTGGCTACACCTTC
cdr3_aa: CASSTGQGALGGYTF
v_call: TRBV13
j_call: TRBJ1-2
clone_size: few
d_call: TRBD1

cdr3_nt: TGTGCCAGCAGTTTATGGCGGGACGATTTCTTC
cdr3_aa: CASSLWRDDFF
v_call: TRBV27
j_call: TRBJ2-1
clone_size: .
d_call: .

cdr3_nt: TGTGCCAGCAGTTATTCAGGCGACTACGAGCAGTACTTC
cdr3_aa: CASSYSGDYEQYF
v_call: TRBV6-5
j_call: TRBJ2-7
clone_size: .
d_call: .

cdr3_nt: TGCGCCAGCAGCCATTACAGGGGGCGTGAAGCCGGGGAGCTGTTTTTT
cdr3_aa: CASSHYRGREAGELFF
v_call: TRBV4-1
j_call: TRBJ2-2
clone_size: once
d_call: TRBD1

cdr3_nt: TGTGCCAGCAGTTCCGGACTAGCGGGATACAATGAGCAGTTCTTC
cdr3_aa: CASSSGLAGYNEQFF
v_call: TRBV27
j_call: TRBJ2-1
clone_size: .
d_call: TRBD2

cdr3_nt: TGTGCCAGCAGTTTATCAAGGCGAGGCTACGAGCAGTACTTC
cdr3_aa: CASSLSRRGYEQYF
v_call: TRBV27
j_call: TRBJ2-7
clone_size: .
d_call: .

cdr3_nt: TGTGCCAGCAGACCGGAGGGGCCCCCCTACAATGAGCAGTTCTTC
cdr3_aa: CASRPEGPPYNEQFF
v_call: TRBV9
j_call: TRBJ2-1
clone_size: .
d_call: .

cdr3_nt: TGTGCCAGCAGCCCACTAGCGGGCACAGATACGCAGTATTTT
cdr3_aa: CASSPLAGTDTQYF
v_call: TRBV7-6
j_call: TRBJ2-3
clone_size: .
d_call: TRBD2

cdr3_nt: TGTGCCAGCCTAAAGGACAGGACTAGCAATCAGCCCCAGCATTTT
cdr3_aa: CASLKDRTSNQPQHF
v_call: TRBV2
j_call: TRBJ1-5
clone_size: .
d_call: TRBD1

cdr3_nt: TGTGGCTCCAAGCGGGAAAGCTCCTACGAGCAGTACTTC
cdr3_aa: CGSKRESSYEQYF
v_call: TRBV10-3
j_call: TRBJ2-7
clone_size: .
d_call: TRBD2

cdr3_nt: TGTGCCAGTAGTATCTGGCAGGGAGGGAGCGTCAATCAGCCCCAGCATTTT
cdr3_aa: CASSIWQGGSVNQPQHF
v_call: TRBV19
j_call: TRBJ1-5
clone_size: few
d_call: .

cdr3_nt: TGTGCCAGCAGCTACACCCCGGACTGGAACTATGGCTACACCTTC
cdr3_aa: CASSYTPDWNYGYTF
v_call: TRBV2
j_call: TRBJ1-2
clone_size: .
d_call: .

cdr3_nt: TGTGCCATCAGTGAGTCACCCGGGAATGTCGAAAAACTGTTTTTT
cdr3_aa: CAISESPGNVEKLFF
v_call: TRBV10-3
j_call: TRBJ1-4
clone_size: few
d_call: .

cdr3_nt: TGTGCCAGCAGCTTACGGGACTGGGAAGTCGTGGATACGCAGTATTTT
cdr3_aa: CASSLRDWEVVDTQYF
v_call: TRBV7-6
j_call: TRBJ2-3
clone_size: .
d_call: .

cdr3_nt: TGTGCCAGCAGTACCCGGGACACCGATCAGCCCCAGCATTTT
cdr3_aa: CASSTRDTDQPQHF
v_call: TRBV6-4
j_call: TRBJ1-5
clone_size: few
d_call: .

cdr3_nt: TGTGCCAGCAGTTACTCTAGCGGGAGGGCCGCCTACGAGCAGTACTTC
cdr3_aa: CASSYSSGRAAYEQYF
v_call: TRBV27
j_call: TRBJ2-7
clone_size: .
d_call: TRBD2

cdr3_nt: TGTGCCAGCAGTCCCGGGACAGGGATCGAGCAGTACTTC
cdr3_aa: CASSPGTGIEQYF
v_call: TRBV6-6
j_call: TRBJ2-7
clone_size: .
d_call: TRBD1

cdr3_nt: TGTGCCAGCAGCTTAGTGCTCCTAGCGGGACTGAGCTCCTACAATGAGCAGTTCTTC
cdr3_aa: CASSLVLLAGLSSYNEQFF
v_call: TRBV7-9
j_call: TRBJ2-1
clone_size: once
d_call: TRBD2

cdr3_nt: TGTGCCAGCAGTTGGGGTCCAGGGGGCGGGTGGGAGCAGTACTTC
cdr3_aa: CASSWGPGGGWEQYF
v_call: TRBV27
j_call: TRBJ2-5
clone_size: .
d_call: TRBD1

cdr3_nt: TGTGCCAGCAGCTTAGTGGTCGGGTTCCTGAACACTGAAGCTTTCTTT
cdr3_aa: CASSLVVGFLNTEAFF
v_call: TRBV7-9
j_call: TRBJ1-1
clone_size: .
d_call: .

cdr3_nt: TGCGCCAGCAGCTCGTCGGGACAGCCGCCTTACAATGAGCAGTTCTTC
cdr3_aa: CASSSSGQPPYNEQFF
v_call: TRBV5-1
j_call: TRBJ2-1
clone_size: once
d_call: TRBD1

cdr3_nt: TGTGCCAGTAGTATAGTTGGAGGACCTGGAAACACCATATATTTT
cdr3_aa: CASSIVGGPGNTIYF
v_call: TRBV19
j_call: TRBJ1-3
clone_size: .
d_call: .

cdr3_nt: TGTGCCAGCAGCCCGGTAGCGGGAGGCCTCGAGGCAGAGACCCAGTACTTC
cdr3_aa: CASSPVAGGLEAETQYF
v_call: TRBV13
j_call: TRBJ2-5
clone_size: once
d_call: TRBD2

cdr3_nt: TGTGCCAGTAGTATAGGTCTAGCGGGAGGAGCGAATGAGCAGTTCTTC
cdr3_aa: CASSIGLAGGANEQFF
v_call: TRBV19
j_call: TRBJ2-1
clone_size: .
d_call: TRBD2

cdr3_nt: TGTGCCAGCAGCGTGGGACAGCTTAATGAAAAACTGTTTTTT
cdr3_aa: CASSVGQLNEKLFF
v_call: TRBV9
j_call: TRBJ1-4
clone_size: .
d_call: TRBD1

cdr3_nt: TGTGCCAGTAGTATTAGAGAGAAGAACTACGAGCAGTACTTC
cdr3_aa: CASSIREKNYEQYF
v_call: TRBV19
j_call: TRBJ2-7
clone_size: .
d_call: .

cdr3_nt: TGCAGCGTTGAAGATCTGGGTCCGGGACAGGGCTACGAGCAGTACTTC
cdr3_aa: CSVEDLGPGQGYEQYF
v_call: TRBV29-1
j_call: TRBJ2-7
clone_size: .
d_call: TRBD1

cdr3_nt: TGTGCCAGCAGCTTAGCCCTAGCGTCCAATGAGCAGTTCTTC
cdr3_aa: CASSLALASNEQFF
v_call: TRBV7-2
j_call: TRBJ2-1
clone_size: .
d_call: .

cdr3_nt: TGCGCCAGCAGCCAAATAAGCCTTAGCACAGATACGCAGTATTTT
cdr3_aa: CASSQISLSTDTQYF
v_call: TRBV4-1
j_call: TRBJ2-3
clone_size: .
d_call: .

cdr3_nt: TGTGCCAGCACCGAAAGACAGGGCGAGGACACCGGGGAGCTGTTTTTT
cdr3_aa: CASTERQGEDTGELFF
v_call: TRBV5-5
j_call: TRBJ2-2
clone_size: once
d_call: TRBD1

cdr3_nt: TGTGCCAGCAGCCTCGGACTCCCGAACACCGGGGAGCTGTTTTTT
cdr3_aa: CASSLGLPNTGELFF
v_call: TRBV11-3
j_call: TRBJ2-2
clone_size: .
d_call: .

cdr3_nt: TGCAGCGTCGGGGATACCTACGAGCAGTACTTC
cdr3_aa: CSVGDTYEQYF
v_call: TRBV29-1
j_call: TRBJ2-7
clone_size: .
d_call: .

cdr3_nt: TGTGCCAGCAGTATGGGGCCGGGTAGCGGGCAGTTCTTC
cdr3_aa: CASSMGPGSGQFF
v_call: TRBV27
j_call: TRBJ2-1
clone_size: .
d_call: .